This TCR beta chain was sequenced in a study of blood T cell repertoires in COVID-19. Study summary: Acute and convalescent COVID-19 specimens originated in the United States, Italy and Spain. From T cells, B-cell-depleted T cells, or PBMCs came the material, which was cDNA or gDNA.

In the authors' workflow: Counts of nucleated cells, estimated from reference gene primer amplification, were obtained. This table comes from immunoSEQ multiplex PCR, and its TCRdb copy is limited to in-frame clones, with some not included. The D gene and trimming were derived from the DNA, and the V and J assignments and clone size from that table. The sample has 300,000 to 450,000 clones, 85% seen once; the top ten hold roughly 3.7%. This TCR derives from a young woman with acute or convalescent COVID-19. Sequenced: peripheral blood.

The DNA for the CDR3 is TGCAGCGTTGTGAGGAGTTGGACAGCCTACGAGCAGTACTTC. It translates to CSVVRSWTAYEQYF. This rearrangement joins TRBV29-1 to TRBJ2-7; D is possibly TRBD1 (6 bases). Germline values: CDR1 SQVTM, CDR2 ANQGSEA. This CDR3 comprises 14 residues. V shed 4 bases and J shed 2 bases, with 15 bases lying between them.